A single sample is the source of the 29 T cell receptor beta chains below, sequenced in a study of OX40 agonist ivuxolimab in advanced cancers. Assay: immunoSEQ multiplex PCR; the TCRdb copy retains only in-frame clones and omits some. The repertoire holds approximately 70,000 clones, approximately 90% seen once, with under 1.1% in the top ten. The source material was CD4+ or CD8+ T cells sorted from blood, sampled in a trial of the OX40 agonist ivuxolimab. Receptors were obtained from an adult with an advanced solid tumor such as melanoma, head and neck, liver or kidney cancer.

This clone has a single count. This chain connects TRBV6-1 to TRBJ2-7; 7 bases map to TRBD1. Trimming removed 1 base from V and 2 bases from J; junction bases left unmatched: 5. CDR1 and CDR2 from the germline V gene are MNHNS and SASEGT. The CDR3 sequence is 15 residues long. This CDR3 is CASSEEQGNTYEQYF. CDR3 bases: TGTGCCAGCAGTGAAGAACAGGGGAACACCTACGAGCAGTACTTC.

This chain connects TRBV2 to TRBJ2-3; 7 bases agree with TRBD1. The trim removed 6 bases at V and 1 base at J, leaving 4 bases unmatched. This CDR3 is 14 amino acids long. Germline V lookup: CDR1 SNHLY, CDR2 FYNNEI. The DNA of the CDR3 is TGTGCCAGCAGGCGCCAGGGGGGCACAGATACGCAGTATTTT. Its protein is CASRRQGGTDTQYF.

The CDR3 DNA sequence: TGTGCCAGCAGCGTAGGGGCAGGGACGGGATCCGAGCAGTACTTC. Encoded protein: CASSVGAGTGSEQYF. This chain links TRBV9 with TRBJ2-5; D may be TRBD1 or TRBD2 (5 bases each). Matching the DNA end better, TRBJ2-7 makes the J call doubtful. Germline lookup yields CDR1 SGDLS and CDR2 YYNGEE. The CDR3 runs 15 residues.

This clone came up once. This sequence joins TRBV16 and TRBJ1-5; tentatively, D is TRBD1 (6 bases). The V gene lost 0 bases and the J gene lost 6 bases, with 9 bases spanning the gap. Germline values: CDR1 KGHSY, CDR2 FQNENV. The CDR3 is 14 amino acids. In DNA, the CDR3 is TGTGCCAGCAGCCAATCAGGGGGTCCTCAGCCCCAGCATTTT. Its protein product is CASSQSGGPQPQHF.

The V call is TRBV6-5, the J call TRBJ2-7, with TRBD1 matching 11 bases. Germline CDR1 and CDR2: MNHEY and SVGAGI. V trimming: 6 bases; J trimming: 5 bases; junction bases outside the gene matches: 3. CDR3 size: 13 residues. The DNA for the CDR3 is TGTGCCAGCAGACGGGACAGGGGGGACGAGCAGTACTTC. This gives the protein CASRRDRGDEQYF.

The chain employs TRBV6-1 and TRBJ2-3; 9 bases map to TRBD2. The CDR3 consists of 15 residues. The germline CDR1 and CDR2 sequences are MNHNS and SASEGT. The junction had 3 bases not matched to a gene; V was cut back by 4 bases and J by 1 base. CDR3 protein: CASSVQRGGTDTQYF. CDR3 in DNA: TGTGCCAGCAGTGTGCAGCGGGGGGGCACAGATACGCAGTATTTT.

This chain links TRBV28 with TRBJ1-3; D is unclear. V was clipped by 0 bases and J by 0 bases, with 6 bases between them. Germline-derived CDR1 and CDR2 are MDHEN and SYDVKM. The CDR3 spans 15 residues. The CDR3 sequence: CASSLWSDSGNTIYF. CDR3 DNA: TGTGCCAGCAGTTTATGGTCCGACTCTGGAAACACCATATATTTT.

J is TRBJ2-1 and V is TRBV5-4, with TRBD2 identical over 7 bases. Unmatched junction bases numbered 6, after V lost 2 bases and J lost 10 bases. The CDR3 is made up of 13 amino acids. CDR1 and CDR2 (germline): SGHNT, YYREEE (reference sequence). The CDR3 sequence: CASSFMAGVEQFF. Here the CDR3 DNA reads TGTGCCAGCAGCTTCATGGCGGGAGTCGAGCAGTTCTTC.

This clone was observed a single time. This sequence joins TRBV5-4 and TRBJ2-1; D gene unclear. The CDR3 contains 13 residues. The ends were cut back, 0 bases at V and 9 bases at J, with 10 bases in the middle. Germline assignment: CDR1 SGHNT and CDR2 YYREEE (reference sequence). The CDR3 DNA reads TGTGCCAGCAGCTTGGGGGGTATTGGTGAGCAGTTCTTC. It encodes CASSLGGIGEQFF.

This rearrangement joins TRBV28 to TRBJ2-3; D gene unclear. Trimming took off 7 bases at V and 2 bases at J, with 10 bases between the two ends. Germline CDR1 is MDHEN and CDR2 is SYDVKM. The length of the CDR3 is 13 residues. This chain's CDR3 is CASIDPFTDTQYF. The CDR3 nucleotides are TGTGCCAGCATCGACCCCTTCACAGATACGCAGTATTTT.

As DNA, the CDR3 is TGTGCCAGCAGCGCTTCCCCGGACAGGCCGGAGTACTTC. Translating it yields CASSASPDRPEYF. This chain uses TRBV9 with TRBJ2-5, with 7 bases aligning to TRBD1. Trimming cost V 3 bases and J 12 bases; bases outside gene matches: 11. In germline, CDR1 is SGDLS, CDR2 YYNGEE. This CDR3 comprises 13 residues.

The rearrangement links TRBV19 to TRBJ2-3; TRBD2 might be the D (6 bases). Trimming stripped 8 bases from V and 2 bases from J, with 8 bases between. The CDR3 is made up of 12 amino acids. Germline lookup yields CDR1 LNHDA and CDR2 SQIVND (reference sequence). The CDR3 protein is CASRDFTDTQYF. The DNA for the CDR3 is TGTGCCAGTCGGGACTTCACAGATACGCAGTATTTT.

A single count supports this clone. The chain combines TRBV4-1 with TRBJ2-1, with D unresolved. Trimming cost V 0 bases and J 1 base, with 7 bases left between them. Germline lookup yields CDR1 MGHRA and CDR2 YSYEKL. The CDR3 covers 15 residues. The CDR3 DNA is TGCGCCAGCAGCCAAGATGGGCTGTCCTACAATGAGCAGTTCTTC. It codes for CASSQDGLSYNEQFF.

This rearrangement joins TRBV11-2 to TRBJ2-1, with D perhaps TRBD2 (6 bases). Per germline, CDR1 SGHAT and CDR2 FQNNGV. This CDR3 is 17 amino acids long. V dropped 1 base and J dropped 8 bases, with 21 bases sitting between them. Written as DNA, the CDR3 is TGTGCCAGCAGCTTAGGGCAGGGAGGTTTGGGAACGGATGAGCAGTTCTTC. Amino acid sequence: CASSLGQGGLGTDEQFF.

V and J are TRBV9 and TRBJ2-7, with D maybe TRBD1 (6 bases). The V and J ends lost 7 bases and 3 bases respectively, with 17 bases between them. Looked up from germline, CDR1 is SGDLS and CDR2 is YYNGEE. There are 14 residues in the CDR3. Here the CDR3 reads CASGPAGTIYEQYF. The CDR3 DNA reads as TGTGCCAGCGGCCCTGCCGGGACAATCTACGAGCAGTACTTC. The variable domain in full, with the rest retrieved from reference TRBV9 and TRBJ2-7, is DSGVTQTPKHLITATGQRVTLRCSPRSGDLSVYWYQQSLDQGLQFLIQYYNGEERAKGNILERFSAQQFPDLHSELNLSSLELGDSALYFCASGPAGTIYEQYFGPGTRLTVT.

The rearrangement uses TRBV19 and TRBJ2-2; maybe TRBD2 (6 bases). This CDR3 comprises 14 residues. Germline loops: CDR1 LNHDA, CDR2 SQIVND (reference sequence). V lost 2 bases, J lost 5 bases, and 9 bases lay in between. The CDR3 loop is CASSIYGGTGELFF. Here the CDR3 DNA reads TGTGCCAGTAGTATATATGGAGGGACCGGGGAGCTGTTTTTT.

The chain recombines TRBV5-4 with TRBJ2-7; weak D call: TRBD1 (6 bases). Germline lookup yields CDR1 SGHNT and CDR2 YYREEE (reference sequence). This CDR3 is 15 amino acids long. V was trimmed by 3 bases and J by 5 bases, leaving 18 bases between them. In DNA form, the CDR3 reads TGTGCCAGCAGCTCGGCGGACAGATGGATCAACGAGCAGTACTTC. Translating gives CASSSADRWINEQYF.

The chain is built from TRBV4-3 and TRBJ1-2; D might be TRBD1 (6 bases). Germline values: CDR1 LGHNA, CDR2 YSLEER. The CDR3 consists of 15 residues. Trimming left V 0 bases short and J 3 bases short, with 11 bases between. The CDR3 DNA reads TGCGCCAGCAGCCAAGACAACAGGGCTGACTATGGCTACACCTTC. It is translated as CASSQDNRADYGYTF.

V gene TRBV6-6 combines with J gene TRBJ1-2; weak D call: TRBD1 (5 bases). This CDR3 has 15 residues. CDR1 and CDR2 from the germline V gene are MNHNY and SVGAGI (reference sequence). Trimming left V 2 bases short and J 1 base short, with 11 bases between. The CDR3 protein is CASSYDPGGNYGYTF. CDR3 coding DNA: TGTGCCAGCAGTTACGACCCGGGGGGTAACTATGGCTACACCTTC.

V usage is TRBV7-2 and J usage is TRBJ1-1; D ambiguous. The V gene's germline CDR1 is SGHTA and CDR2 FQGNSA. The V and J ends lost 5 bases and 4 bases respectively, with 11 bases between them. This CDR3 contains 13 residues. CDR3 sequence (DNA): TGTGCCAGCAGCGATGGACGGGCCACTGAAGCTTTCTTT. Amino acid sequence: CASSDGRATEAFF.

This clone appeared a few times. CDR3 protein: CASSAGPAGWGNTIYF. In DNA form, the CDR3 reads TGTGCCAGCAGTGCCGGCCCGGCAGGGTGGGGAAACACCATATATTTT. The V and J genes are TRBV6-1 and TRBJ1-3; perhaps TRBD1 as D (5 bases). CDR1 MNHNS and CDR2 SASEGT come from the germline V gene. CDR3 length: 16 residues. The germline V and J ends were trimmed by 4 bases and 4 bases, with 17 bases remaining between them.

The chain employs TRBV27 and TRBJ1-2, with 10 bases aligning to TRBD1. CDR3 length equals 15 residues. V was clipped by 2 bases and J by 1 base; unmatched bases: 1. Germline CDR1 reads MNHEY; CDR2 reads SMNVEV (reference sequence). The CDR3 sequence is CASSLDRGLNYGYTF. CDR3 sequence (DNA): TGTGCCAGCAGTTTAGACAGGGGGCTTAACTATGGCTACACCTTC.

This chain links TRBV5-1 with TRBJ1-1, with 8 bases aligning to TRBD1. V trimming: 3 bases; J trimming: 1 base; junction bases outside the gene matches: 5. CDR3 length: 15 residues. Germline assignment: CDR1 SGHRS and CDR2 YFSETQ. The CDR3 nucleotides are TGCGCCAGCAGCTATAACAGGGGGACGAACACTGAAGCTTTCTTT. This sequence encodes CASSYNRGTNTEAFF.

Comment on this clone: Germline and junction disagree at one end, which may indicate a read error. The gene calls are TRBV7-9 and TRBJ2-7, with 10 bases aligning to TRBD2. From germline, CDR1 is SEHNR and CDR2 FQNEAQ (reference sequence). The CDR3 has 16 amino acids. CDR3 DNA sequence: TGTGCCAGCAGCTCCGGGACTAGCGAATGGAACCTCCTGGGAGAATTC. Its protein product is CASSSGTSEWNLLGEF.

This chain uses TRBV5-1 with TRBJ2-3; 11 bases line up with TRBD2. The CDR3 has 19 residues. Unmatched junction bases numbered 13, after V lost 0 bases and J lost 4 bases. The germline gives CDR1 SGHRS, CDR2 YFSETQ. The CDR3: CASSLELAGVGVSADTQYF. The CDR3 DNA reads as TGCGCCAGCAGCTTGGAACTAGCGGGAGTTGGGGTTTCCGCAGATACGCAGTATTTT. The full variable domain, rest sourced from reference TRBV5-1 and TRBJ2-3, is KAGVTQTPRYLIKTRGQQVTLSCSPISGHRSVSWYQQTPGQGLQFLFEYFSETQRNKGNFPGRFSGRQFSNSRSEMNVSTLELGDSALYLCASSLELAGVGVSADTQYFGPGTRLTVL.

The chain recombines TRBV6-6 with TRBJ1-1; 7 nucleotides align to TRBD1. CDR3 length: 15 residues. J lost 3 bases, V lost 4 bases, and 8 bases had no gene match. CDR1 is MNHNY, CDR2 SVGAGI, per germline (reference sequence). The DNA for the CDR3 is TGTGCCAGCAGTTTCTCAGGGGGAGCTGACACTGAAGCTTTCTTT. Translated: CASSFSGGADTEAFF.

This clone was detected once. This rearrangement joins TRBV30 to TRBJ1-2; TRBD1 might be the D (5 bases). CDR3 length: 15 amino acids. V gave up 0 bases and J gave up 8 bases, with 19 bases separating them. CDR1 and CDR2 (germline): GTSNPN, SVGIG (reference sequence). This chain's CDR3 is CAWSVRDSGRRGYTF. The CDR3 coding sequence is TGTGCCTGGAGTGTACGGGACTCGGGGAGGAGGGGCTACACCTTC.

The chain has TRBV6-5 and TRBJ2-5, with TRBD1 matching over 7 bases. V trimming: 7 bases; J trimming: 4 bases; junction bases outside the gene matches: 6. This CDR3 has 13 amino acids. From germline, CDR1 is MNHEY and CDR2 SVGAGI. The CDR3 region is CASKTTGSETQYF. The CDR3 bases are TGTGCCAGCAAAACGACAGGGTCAGAGACCCAGTACTTC.

The chain links TRBV19 to TRBJ2-5; 10 bases fit TRBD1. Trimming took 3 bases from V and 8 from J; bases not matched to a gene: 12. CDR3 length equals 16 residues. Germline lookup yields CDR1 LNHDA and CDR2 SQIVND (reference sequence). The CDR3 reads CASSIRAGTGATTQYF. As DNA, the CDR3 is TGTGCCAGTAGTATTCGGGCGGGGACAGGGGCGACTACCCAGTACTTC.